This TCR beta chain is from a study of CD8+CD57+ T cells in acquired aplastic anemia (dated by TCRdb to between 2018 and 2020). Study-level background: Extracted DNA from sorted CD4+ and CD8+ cells averaged approximately 3 ug, ranging from about 0.17 to 30 ug.

To note about this clonotype: No antigen is known for it. Base qualities are not recorded, but no much larger clone differs from it by a single base.

In this study, sorted CD4+ and CD8+ T cells from the blood of healthy subjects and of severe aplastic anemia patients had their TCR repertoires deep-sequenced. Ficoll-Paque density gradient centrifugation was used to isolate peripheral blood mononuclear cells. Before DNA extraction, CD4+ and CD8+ T cells were sorted by FACS or by magnetic beads. TCR beta VDJ combination and CDR3 sequence profiling used genomic DNA as the template. An Illumina HiSeq 2000 was the platform used for TCR repertoire sequencing. From the authors' description of their analysis: TRBV/TRBJ rearrangement plots, CDR3 size and DJ length profiles, and Simpson's diversity index were used to assess repertoires. Whichever DNA sequence was most abundant in the deep sequencing data was defined as the immunodominant clone. CDR3 amino acid sequences were screened for sharing across subjects and were compared with published repertoires and the VDJdb database. TCRdb reworked the public reads: Q25 trimming with fastp, MiXCR clone assembly, productive beta chains retained. Every entry covers one CDR3 protein and lists the most common genes and DNA from its rows. TCRdb, rather than the study authors, made the V and J calls. For this sample the table gives around 250,000 distinct CDR3 sequences, of which 56% were detected only once. The ten largest make up under 8.5% of the sample.

Broader findings and caveats from the paper: CD8+ Simpson's diversity did not differ significantly between patients and healthy controls (P=0.060). Over 25 CD8+ CDR3 sequences were found in both patients and controls but appeared to be highly expressed in patients and within the immunodominant clones of the patients.

The CDR3 sequence holds 15 residues, the cysteine and phenylalanine included. The CDR3 DNA has 45 bases and is translated from base 1. V loses 5 bases, J loses 1 base, and the germline ends lie 14 bases apart. The germline V gene specifies SGHTA as CDR1 and FQGNSA as CDR2. The sample consisted of sorted CD4+, CD8+, or CD8+CD57+ T cells (not recorded which) from PBMCs. The chain joins TRBV7-2 to TRBJ2-5; a confident D gene designation cannot be given. This TCR was sampled from a human donor with severe aplastic anemia or a healthy control (not recorded which). The encoded CDR3 is CASSQTPRSQETQYF. The DNA sequence is TGTGCCAGCAGCCAAACCCCGAGGAGCCAAGAGACCCAGTACTTC.